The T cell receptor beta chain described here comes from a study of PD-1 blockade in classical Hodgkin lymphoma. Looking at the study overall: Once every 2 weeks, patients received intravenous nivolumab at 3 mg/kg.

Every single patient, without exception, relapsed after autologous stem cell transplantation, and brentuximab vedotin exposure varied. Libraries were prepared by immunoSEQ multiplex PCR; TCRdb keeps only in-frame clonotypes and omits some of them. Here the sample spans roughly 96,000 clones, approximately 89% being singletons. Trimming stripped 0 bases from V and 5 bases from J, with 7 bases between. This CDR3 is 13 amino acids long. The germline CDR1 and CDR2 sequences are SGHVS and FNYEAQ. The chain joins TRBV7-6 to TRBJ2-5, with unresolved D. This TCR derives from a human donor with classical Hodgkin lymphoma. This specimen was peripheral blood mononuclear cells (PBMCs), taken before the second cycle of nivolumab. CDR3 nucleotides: TGTGCCAGCAGCTTAGCCCTGCTTGAGACCCAGTACTTC. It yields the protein CASSLALLETQYF.